This T cell receptor beta chain appears in the sequencing data of a study of cytomegalovirus exposure and HLA in healthy donors. The wider study: HLA-typed donors contributed some 77 million unique TCRs, which were held in an early data release.

The CDR3 consists of 13 residues. V was clipped by 0 bases and J by 2 bases, with 5 bases between them. Per germline, CDR1 GTSNPN and CDR2 SVGIG (reference sequence). On this clone itself: Its antigen remains unidentified. The same CDR3 arises from other DNA sequences in this sample as well.

PCR primers comprised 60 Vbeta and 13 Jbeta primers. TCRdb's copy holds only in-frame clones and misses some; the assay was immunoSEQ multiplex PCR. The repertoire holds 170,000 or so clones, around 75% seen once, with 2.5% to 3.5% in the top ten. Study-wide results and limits: Cytomegalovirus-associated TCR beta chains were listed, numbering 150 to 200. In a later analysis, parvovirus B19, influenza, CMV and Epstein-Barr virus appeared linked to several top co-occurrence clusters. Some highly shared sequence variants likely arose as a pipeline artifact.

Source material: PBMCs. This receptor was obtained from a male donor in good health and CMV-seronegative. The chain links TRBV30 to TRBJ1-5, with unresolved D. CDR3 residues: CAWSVRGNQPQHF. The CDR3 bases are TGTGCCTGGAGTGTTCGAGGCAATCAGCCCCAGCATTTT.